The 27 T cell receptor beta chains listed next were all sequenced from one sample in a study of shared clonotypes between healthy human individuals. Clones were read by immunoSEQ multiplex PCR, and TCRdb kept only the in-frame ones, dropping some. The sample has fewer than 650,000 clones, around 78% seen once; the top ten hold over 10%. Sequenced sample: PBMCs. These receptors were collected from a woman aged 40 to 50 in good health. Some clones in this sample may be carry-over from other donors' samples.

The CDR3 nucleotides are TGTGCCTGGAAGAGGCCCGACCGGAACTTTGCAACTAATGAAAAACTGTTTTTT. Amino acid sequence: CAWKRPDRNFATNEKLFF. V gene TRBV30 combines with J gene TRBJ1-4; D remains unclear. Looked up from germline, CDR1 is GTSNPN and CDR2 is SVGIG (reference sequence). CDR3 length equals 18 residues. With 4 bases removed from V and 0 bases from J, the gap between germline ends came to 21 bases. The variable domain in full, completed from reference TRBV30 and TRBJ1-4, reads SQTIHQWPATLVQPVGSPLSLECTVEGTSNPNLYWYRQAAGRGLQLLFYSVGIGQISSEVPQNLSASRPQDRQFILSSKKLLLSDSGFYLCAWKRPDRNFATNEKLFFGSGTQLSVL.

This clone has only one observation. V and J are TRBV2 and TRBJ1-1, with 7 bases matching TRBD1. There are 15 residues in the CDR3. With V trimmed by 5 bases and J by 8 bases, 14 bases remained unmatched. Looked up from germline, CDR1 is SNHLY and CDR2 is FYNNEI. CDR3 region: CASSPITGELGEAFF. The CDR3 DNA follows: TGTGCCAGCAGTCCAATAACAGGGGAATTGGGGGAAGCTTTCTTT.

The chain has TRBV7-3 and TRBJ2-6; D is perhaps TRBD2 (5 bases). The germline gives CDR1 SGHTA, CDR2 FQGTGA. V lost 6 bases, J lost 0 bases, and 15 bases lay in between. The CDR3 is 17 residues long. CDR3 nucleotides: TGTGCCAGCAGTTCTAATTCGGGGAACTCTGGGGCCAACGTCCTGACTTTC. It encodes CASSSNSGNSGANVLTF.

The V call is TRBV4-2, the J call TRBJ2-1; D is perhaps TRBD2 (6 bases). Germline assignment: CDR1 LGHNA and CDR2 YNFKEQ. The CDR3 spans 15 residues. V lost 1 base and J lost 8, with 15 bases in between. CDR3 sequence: CASSQGGLGVDEQFF. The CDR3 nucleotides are TGTGCCAGCAGCCAAGGGGGACTGGGCGTCGATGAGCAGTTCTTC.

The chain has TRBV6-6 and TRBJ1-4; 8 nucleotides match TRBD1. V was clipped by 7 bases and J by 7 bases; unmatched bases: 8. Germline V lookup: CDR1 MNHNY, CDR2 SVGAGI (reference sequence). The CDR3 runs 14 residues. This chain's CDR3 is CASTLGQGGEKLFF. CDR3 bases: TGTGCCAGCACCCTTGGACAGGGCGGTGAAAAACTGTTTTTT.

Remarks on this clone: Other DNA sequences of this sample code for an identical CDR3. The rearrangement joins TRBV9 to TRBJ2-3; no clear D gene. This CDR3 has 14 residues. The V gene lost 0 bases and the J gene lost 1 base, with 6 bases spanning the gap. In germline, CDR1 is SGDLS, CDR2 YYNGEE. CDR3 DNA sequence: TGTGCCAGCAGCGTAGCTTCCGGCACAGATACGCAGTATTTT. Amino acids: CASSVASGTDTQYF. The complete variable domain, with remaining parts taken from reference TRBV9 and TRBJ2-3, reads DSGVTQTPKHLITATGQRVTLRCSPRSGDLSVYWYQQSLDQGLQFLIQYYNGEERAKGNILERFSAQQFPDLHSELNLSSLELGDSALYFCASSVASGTDTQYFGPGTRLTVL.

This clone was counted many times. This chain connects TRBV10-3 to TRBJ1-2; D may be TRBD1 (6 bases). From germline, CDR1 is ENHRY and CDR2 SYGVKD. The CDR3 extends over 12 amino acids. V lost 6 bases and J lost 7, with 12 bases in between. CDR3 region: CAIRPTGSGYTF. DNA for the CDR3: TGTGCCATCAGGCCGACAGGCTCTGGCTACACCTTC.

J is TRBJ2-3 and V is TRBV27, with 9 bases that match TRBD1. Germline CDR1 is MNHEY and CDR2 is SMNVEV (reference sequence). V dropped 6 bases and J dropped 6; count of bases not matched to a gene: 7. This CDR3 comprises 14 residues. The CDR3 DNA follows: TGTGCCAGCAGGTTGACAGGGGGTAGGGATACGCAGTATTTT. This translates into CASRLTGGRDTQYF.

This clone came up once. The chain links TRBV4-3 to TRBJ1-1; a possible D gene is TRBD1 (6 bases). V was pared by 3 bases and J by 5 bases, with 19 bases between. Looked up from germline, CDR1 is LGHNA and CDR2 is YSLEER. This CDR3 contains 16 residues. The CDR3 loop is CASSQDHRERGTEAFF. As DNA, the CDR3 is TGCGCCAGCAGCCAGGACCACAGGGAAAGAGGGACTGAAGCTTTCTTT.

CDR3 DNA: TGCAGCGTCGGGACAACCGAAAGGATCGAGCAGTACTTC. Protein: CSVGTTERIEQYF. The rearrangement joins TRBV29-1 to TRBJ2-7; D might be TRBD1 (6 bases). The germline V and J ends were trimmed by 6 bases and 6 bases, with 18 bases remaining between them. The CDR3 has 13 amino acids. Germline values: CDR1 SQVTM, CDR2 ANQGSEA.

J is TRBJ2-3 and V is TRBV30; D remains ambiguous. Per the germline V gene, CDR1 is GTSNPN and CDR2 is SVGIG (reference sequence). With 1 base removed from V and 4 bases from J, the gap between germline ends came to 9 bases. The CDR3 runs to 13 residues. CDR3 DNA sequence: TGTGCCTGGAGTGAGGGCCTCGCAGATACGCAGTATTTT. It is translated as CAWSEGLADTQYF.

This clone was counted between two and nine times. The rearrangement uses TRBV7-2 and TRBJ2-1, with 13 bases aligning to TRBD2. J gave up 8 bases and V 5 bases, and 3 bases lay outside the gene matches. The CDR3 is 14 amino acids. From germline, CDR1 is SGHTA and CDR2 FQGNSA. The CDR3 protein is CASSPGLAGHEQFF. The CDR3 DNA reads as TGTGCCAGCAGCCCGGGACTAGCGGGGCATGAGCAGTTCTTC.

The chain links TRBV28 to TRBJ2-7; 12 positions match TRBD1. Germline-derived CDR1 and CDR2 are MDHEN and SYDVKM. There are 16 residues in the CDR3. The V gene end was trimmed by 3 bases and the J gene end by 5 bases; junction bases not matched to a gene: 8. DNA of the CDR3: TGTGCCAGCAGTTTGCCGGAGGGACAGGGGGCCCACGAGCAGTACTTC. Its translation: CASSLPEGQGAHEQYF.

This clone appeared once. The CDR3 reads CASSLDVRRGYTF. The CDR3 coding sequence is TGTGCCAGCAGTTTAGACGTCAGGAGGGGCTACACCTTC. The genes are TRBV28 and TRBJ1-2; unclear D gene. This CDR3 is built from 13 residues. The V end was cut by 2 bases, the J end by 8 bases, with 12 bases between. Looked up from germline, CDR1 is MDHEN and CDR2 is SYDVKM.

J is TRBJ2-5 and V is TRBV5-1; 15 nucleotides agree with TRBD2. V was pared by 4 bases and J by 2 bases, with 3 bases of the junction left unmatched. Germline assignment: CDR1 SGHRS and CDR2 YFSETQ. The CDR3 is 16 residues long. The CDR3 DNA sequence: TGCGCCAGCAGCGAAGGACTAGCGGGAGGGCAAGAGACCCAGTACTTC. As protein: CASSEGLAGGQETQYF.

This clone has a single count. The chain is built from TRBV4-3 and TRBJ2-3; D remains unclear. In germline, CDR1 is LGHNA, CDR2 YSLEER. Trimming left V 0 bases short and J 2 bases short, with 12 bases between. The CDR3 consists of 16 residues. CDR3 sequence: CASSQDDGLDTDTQYF. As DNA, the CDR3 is TGCGCCAGCAGCCAAGACGACGGGCTTGACACAGATACGCAGTATTTT.

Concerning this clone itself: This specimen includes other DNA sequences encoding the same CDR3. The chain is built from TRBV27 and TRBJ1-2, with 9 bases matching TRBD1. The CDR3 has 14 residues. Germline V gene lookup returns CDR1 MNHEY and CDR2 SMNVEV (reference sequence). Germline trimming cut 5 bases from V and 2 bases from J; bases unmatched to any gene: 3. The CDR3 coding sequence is TGTGCCAGCAGTCTCGGACAGGGGAACTATGGCTACACCTTC. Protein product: CASSLGQGNYGYTF.

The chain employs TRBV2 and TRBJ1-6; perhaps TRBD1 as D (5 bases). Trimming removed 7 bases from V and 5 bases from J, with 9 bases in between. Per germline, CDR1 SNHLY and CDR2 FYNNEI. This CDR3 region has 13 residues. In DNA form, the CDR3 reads TGTGCCAGCAACAGGCGCGATAATTCACCCCTCCACTTT. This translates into CASNRRDNSPLHF.

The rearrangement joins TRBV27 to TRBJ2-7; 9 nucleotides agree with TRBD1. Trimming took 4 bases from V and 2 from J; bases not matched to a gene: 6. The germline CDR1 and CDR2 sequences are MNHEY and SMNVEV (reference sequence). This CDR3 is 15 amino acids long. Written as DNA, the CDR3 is TGTGCCAGCAGTTCACGGGACAGGGTCACCTACGAGCAGTACTTC. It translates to CASSSRDRVTYEQYF.

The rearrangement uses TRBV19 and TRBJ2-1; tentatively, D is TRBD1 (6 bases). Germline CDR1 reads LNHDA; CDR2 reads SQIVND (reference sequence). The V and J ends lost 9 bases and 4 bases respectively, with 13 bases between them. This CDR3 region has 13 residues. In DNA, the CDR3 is TGTGCCAGCCAGCAAGGACAGTACAATGAGCAGTTCTTC. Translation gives CASQQGQYNEQFF. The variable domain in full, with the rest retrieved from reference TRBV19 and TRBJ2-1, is DGGITQSPKYLFRKEGQNVTLSCEQNLNHDAMYWYRQDPGQGLRLIYYSQIVNDFQKGDIAEGYSVSREKKESFPLTVTSAQKNPTAFYLCASQQGQYNEQFFGPGTRLTVL.

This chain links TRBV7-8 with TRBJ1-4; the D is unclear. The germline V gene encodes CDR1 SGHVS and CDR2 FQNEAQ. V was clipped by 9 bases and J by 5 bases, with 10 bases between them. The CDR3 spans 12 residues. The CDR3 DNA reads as TGTGCCAGTTCGGCGGGGAATGAAAAACTGTTTTTT. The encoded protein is CASSAGNEKLFF.

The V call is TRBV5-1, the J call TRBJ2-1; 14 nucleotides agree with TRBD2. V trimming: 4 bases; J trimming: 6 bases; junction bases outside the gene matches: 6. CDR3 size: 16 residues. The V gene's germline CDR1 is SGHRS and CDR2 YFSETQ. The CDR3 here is CASSQAGTSGSNEQFF. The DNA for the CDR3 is TGCGCCAGCAGCCAGGCCGGGACTAGCGGGAGCAATGAGCAGTTCTTC. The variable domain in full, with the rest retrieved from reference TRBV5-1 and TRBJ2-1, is KAGVTQTPRYLIKTRGQQVTLSCSPISGHRSVSWYQQTPGQGLQFLFEYFSETQRNKGNFPGRFSGRQFSNSRSEMNVSTLELGDSALYLCASSQAGTSGSNEQFFGPGTRLTVL.

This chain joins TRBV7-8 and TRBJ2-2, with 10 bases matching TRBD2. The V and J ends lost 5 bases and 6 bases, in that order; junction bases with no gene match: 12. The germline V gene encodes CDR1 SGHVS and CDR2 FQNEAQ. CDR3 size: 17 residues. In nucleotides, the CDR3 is TGTGCCAGCAGCGGGAGCGGGAGGGCCGAGGAGTCCGGGGAGCTGTTTTTT. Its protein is CASSGSGRAEESGELFF.

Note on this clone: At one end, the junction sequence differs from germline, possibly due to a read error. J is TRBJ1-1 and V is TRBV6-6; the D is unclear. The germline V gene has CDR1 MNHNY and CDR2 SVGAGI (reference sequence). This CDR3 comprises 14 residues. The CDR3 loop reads CASSGTTTDTEASF. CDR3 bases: TGTGCCAGCAGTGGTACAACGACCGACACTGAAGCTTCCTTT.

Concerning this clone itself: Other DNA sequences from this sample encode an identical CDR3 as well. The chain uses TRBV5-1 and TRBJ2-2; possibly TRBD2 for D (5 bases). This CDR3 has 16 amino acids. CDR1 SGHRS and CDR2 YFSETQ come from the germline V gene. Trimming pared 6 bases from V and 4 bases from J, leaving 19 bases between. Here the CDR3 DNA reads TGCGCCAGCACCGAACTGATGCGGGCCGGCACCGGGGAGCTGTTTTTT. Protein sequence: CASTELMRAGTGELFF.

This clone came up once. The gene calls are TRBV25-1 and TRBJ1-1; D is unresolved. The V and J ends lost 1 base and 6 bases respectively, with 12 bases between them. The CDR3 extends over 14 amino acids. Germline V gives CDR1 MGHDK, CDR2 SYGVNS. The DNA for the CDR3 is TGTGCCAGCAGTGAATTCGGGGTTATGGCTGAAGCTTTCTTT. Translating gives CASSEFGVMAEAFF.

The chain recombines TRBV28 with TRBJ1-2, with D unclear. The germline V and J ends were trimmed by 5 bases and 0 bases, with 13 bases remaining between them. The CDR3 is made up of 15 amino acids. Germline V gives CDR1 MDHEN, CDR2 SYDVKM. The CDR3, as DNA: TGTGCCAGCAGTGCCCTCTTCGGAACTAACTATGGCTACACCTTC. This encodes CASSALFGTNYGYTF.